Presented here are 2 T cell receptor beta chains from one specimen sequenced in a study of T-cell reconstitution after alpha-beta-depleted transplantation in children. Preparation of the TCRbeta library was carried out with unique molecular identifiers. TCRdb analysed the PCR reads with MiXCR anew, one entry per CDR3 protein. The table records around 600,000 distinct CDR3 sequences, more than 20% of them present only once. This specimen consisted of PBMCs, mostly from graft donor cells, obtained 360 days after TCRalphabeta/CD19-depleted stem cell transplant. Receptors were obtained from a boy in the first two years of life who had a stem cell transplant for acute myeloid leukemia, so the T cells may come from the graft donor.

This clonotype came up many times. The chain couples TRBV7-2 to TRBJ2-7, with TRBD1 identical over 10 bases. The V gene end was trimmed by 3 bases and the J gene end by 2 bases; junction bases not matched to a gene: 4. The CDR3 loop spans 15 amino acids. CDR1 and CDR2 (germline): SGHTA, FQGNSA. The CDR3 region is CASSFPDRGAYEQYF. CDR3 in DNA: TGTGCCAGCAGCTTCCCGGACAGGGGGGCCTACGAGCAGTACTTC.

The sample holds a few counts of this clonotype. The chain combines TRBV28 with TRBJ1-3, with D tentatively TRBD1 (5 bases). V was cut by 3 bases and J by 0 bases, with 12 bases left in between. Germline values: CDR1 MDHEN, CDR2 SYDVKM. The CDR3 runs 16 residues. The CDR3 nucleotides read TGTGCCAGCAGTTTTCAGGGAATCTTCTCTGGAAACACCATATATTTT. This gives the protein CASSFQGIFSGNTIYF. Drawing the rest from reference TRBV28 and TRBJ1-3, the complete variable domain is DVKVTQSSRYLVKRTGEKVFLECVQDMDHENMFWYRQDPGLGLRLIYFSYDVKMKEKGDIPEGYSVSREKKERFSLILESASTNQTSMYLCASSFQGIFSGNTIYFGEGSWLTVV.